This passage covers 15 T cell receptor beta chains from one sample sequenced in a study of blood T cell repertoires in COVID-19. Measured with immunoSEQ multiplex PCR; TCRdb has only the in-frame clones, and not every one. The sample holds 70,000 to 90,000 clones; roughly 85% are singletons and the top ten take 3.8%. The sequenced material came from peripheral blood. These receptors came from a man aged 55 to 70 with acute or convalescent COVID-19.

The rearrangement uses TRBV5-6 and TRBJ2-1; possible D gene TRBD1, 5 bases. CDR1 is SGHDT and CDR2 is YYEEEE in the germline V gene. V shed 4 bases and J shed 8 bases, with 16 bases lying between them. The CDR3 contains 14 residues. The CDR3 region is CASSGDLGADEQFF. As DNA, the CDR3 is TGTGCCAGCAGCGGTGACCTAGGGGCCGATGAGCAGTTCTTC.

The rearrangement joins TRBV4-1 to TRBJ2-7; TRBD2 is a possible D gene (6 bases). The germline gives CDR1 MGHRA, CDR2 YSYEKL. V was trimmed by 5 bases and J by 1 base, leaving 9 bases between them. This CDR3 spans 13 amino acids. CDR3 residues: CASSLADSYEQYF. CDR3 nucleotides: TGCGCCAGCAGCTTAGCGGATTCCTACGAGCAGTACTTC.

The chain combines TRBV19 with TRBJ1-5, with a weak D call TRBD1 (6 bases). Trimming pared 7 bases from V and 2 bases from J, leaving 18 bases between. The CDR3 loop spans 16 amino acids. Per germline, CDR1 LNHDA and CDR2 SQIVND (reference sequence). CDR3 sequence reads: CASTPRGGVGNQPQHF. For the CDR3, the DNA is TGTGCCAGTACGCCCCGAGGGGGAGTGGGCAATCAGCCCCAGCATTTT.

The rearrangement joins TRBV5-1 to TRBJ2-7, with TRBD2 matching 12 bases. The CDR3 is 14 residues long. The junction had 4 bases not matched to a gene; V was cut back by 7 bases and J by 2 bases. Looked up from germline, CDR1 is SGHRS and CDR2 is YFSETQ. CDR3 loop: CASHLAGGPYEQYF. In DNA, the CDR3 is TGCGCCAGCCATCTAGCGGGGGGGCCCTACGAGCAGTACTTC.

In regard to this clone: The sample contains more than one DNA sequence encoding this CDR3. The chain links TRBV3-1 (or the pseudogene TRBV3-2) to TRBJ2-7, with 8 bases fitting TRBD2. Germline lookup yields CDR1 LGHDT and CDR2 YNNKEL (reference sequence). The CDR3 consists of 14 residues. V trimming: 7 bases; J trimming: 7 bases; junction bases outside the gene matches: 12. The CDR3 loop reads CASTGRGRGGEQYF. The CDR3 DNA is TGTGCCAGCACCGGGCGGGGACGGGGGGGAGAGCAGTACTTC.

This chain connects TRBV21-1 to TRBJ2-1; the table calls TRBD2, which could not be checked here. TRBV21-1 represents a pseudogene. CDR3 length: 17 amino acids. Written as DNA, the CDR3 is TGTGCCAGCAGCAAAGCAAAGCGGGAGATCTCCTACAATGAGCAGTTCTTC. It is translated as CASSKAKREISYNEQFF.

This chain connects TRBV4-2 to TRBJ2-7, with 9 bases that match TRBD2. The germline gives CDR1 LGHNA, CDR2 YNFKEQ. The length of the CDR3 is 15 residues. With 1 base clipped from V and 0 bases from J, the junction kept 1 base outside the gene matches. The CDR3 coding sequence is TGTGCCAGCAGCCAAGCTAGCGGGATCTCCTACGAGCAGTACTTC. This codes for CASSQASGISYEQYF.

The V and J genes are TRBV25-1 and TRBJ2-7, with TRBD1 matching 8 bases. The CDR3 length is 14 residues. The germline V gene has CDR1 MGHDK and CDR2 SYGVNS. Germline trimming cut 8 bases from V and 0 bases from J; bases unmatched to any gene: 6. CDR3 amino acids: CASVRQGSSYEQYF. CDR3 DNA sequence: TGTGCCAGCGTGAGACAGGGGAGCTCCTACGAGCAGTACTTC.

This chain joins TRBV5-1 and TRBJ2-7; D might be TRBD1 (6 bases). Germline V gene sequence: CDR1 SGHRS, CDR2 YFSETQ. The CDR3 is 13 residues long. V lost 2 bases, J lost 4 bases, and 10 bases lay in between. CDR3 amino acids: CASSFDRRYEQYF. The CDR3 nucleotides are TGCGCCAGCAGCTTCGACAGGAGGTACGAGCAGTACTTC.

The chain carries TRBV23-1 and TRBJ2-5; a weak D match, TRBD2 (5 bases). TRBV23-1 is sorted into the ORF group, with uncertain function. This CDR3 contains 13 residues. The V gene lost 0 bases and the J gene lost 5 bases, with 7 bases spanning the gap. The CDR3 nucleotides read TGCGCCAGCAGTCAATCGAGGGAGGAGACCCAGTACTTC. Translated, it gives CASSQSREETQYF.

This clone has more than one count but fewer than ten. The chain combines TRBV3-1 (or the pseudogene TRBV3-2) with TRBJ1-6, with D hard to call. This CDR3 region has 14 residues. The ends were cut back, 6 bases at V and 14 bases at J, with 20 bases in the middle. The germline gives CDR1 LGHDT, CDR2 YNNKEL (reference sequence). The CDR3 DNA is TGTGCCAGCAGAGAGACACCGGAAGGAGGAGCCCTCCACTTT. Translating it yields CASRETPEGGALHF.

DNA of the CDR3: TGCGCCAGCAGTGATGGAGGGGAGCAGTACTTC. This translates into CASSDGGEQYF. The rearrangement uses TRBV10-2 and TRBJ2-7; TRBD2 is a possible D gene (6 bases). The germline V and J ends were trimmed by 3 bases and 7 bases, with 7 bases remaining between them. The CDR3 sequence is 11 residues long. Germline lookup yields CDR1 WSHSY and CDR2 SAAADI.

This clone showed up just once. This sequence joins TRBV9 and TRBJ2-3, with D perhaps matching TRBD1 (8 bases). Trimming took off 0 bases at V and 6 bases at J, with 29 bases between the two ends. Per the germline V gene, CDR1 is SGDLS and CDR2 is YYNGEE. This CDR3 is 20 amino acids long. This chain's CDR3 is CASSVVGAGQVMAESDTQYF. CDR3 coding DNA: TGTGCCAGCAGCGTAGTTGGAGCGGGACAGGTCATGGCGGAGTCGGATACGCAGTATTTT.

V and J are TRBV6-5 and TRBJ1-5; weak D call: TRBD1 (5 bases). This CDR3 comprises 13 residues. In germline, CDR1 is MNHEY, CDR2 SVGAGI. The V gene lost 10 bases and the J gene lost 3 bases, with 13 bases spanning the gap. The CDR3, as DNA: TGTGCCATCGGGGGGACGTACAATCAGCCCCAGCATTTT. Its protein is CAIGGTYNQPQHF.

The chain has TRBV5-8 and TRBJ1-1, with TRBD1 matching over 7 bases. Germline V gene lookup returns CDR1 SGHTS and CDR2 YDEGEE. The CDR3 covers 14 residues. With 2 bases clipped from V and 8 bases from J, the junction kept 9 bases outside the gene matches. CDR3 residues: CASSLRTGSQEAFF. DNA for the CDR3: TGTGCCAGCAGCTTACGGACAGGCTCCCAAGAAGCTTTCTTT.